This TCR beta chain came from a study of PD-1 blockade in mismatch repair-deficient tumors. PCR or immunohistochemistry showed mismatch repair deficiency in every enrolled patient. After removal of 3 bases from V and 5 bases from J, the junction contained 10 bases not matched to a gene. CDR3 length equals 15 residues. Germline CDR1 reads SGHNT; CDR2 reads YYREEE (reference sequence). Sequenced by immunoSEQ multiplex PCR; TCRdb stores in-frame clones only, minus some. The table includes 120,000 or so clones, 85% to 90% detected once. This material consisted of peripheral blood, taken 44 weeks after starting pembrolizumab. The rearrangement uses TRBV5-4 and TRBJ2-5; 7 bases line up with TRBD1. The receptor was isolated from an adult with mismatch repair-deficient cancer. The CDR3 bases are TGTGCCAGCAGCTCAGGGACAGCACCGGGGGAGACCCAGTACTTC. Translated: CASSSGTAPGETQYF.